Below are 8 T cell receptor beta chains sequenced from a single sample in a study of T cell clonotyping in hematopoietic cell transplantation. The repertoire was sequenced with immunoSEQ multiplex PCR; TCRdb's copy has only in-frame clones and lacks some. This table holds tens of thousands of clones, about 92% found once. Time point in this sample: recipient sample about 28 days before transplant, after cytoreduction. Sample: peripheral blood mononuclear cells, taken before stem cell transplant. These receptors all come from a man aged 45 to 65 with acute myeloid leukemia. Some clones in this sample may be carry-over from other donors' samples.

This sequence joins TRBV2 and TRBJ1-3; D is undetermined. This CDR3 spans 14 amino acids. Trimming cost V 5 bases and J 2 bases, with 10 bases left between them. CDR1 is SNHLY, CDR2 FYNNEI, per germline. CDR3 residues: CASSSGLTGNTIYF. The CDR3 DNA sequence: TGTGCCAGCAGTTCGGGTTTAACTGGAAACACCATATATTTT.

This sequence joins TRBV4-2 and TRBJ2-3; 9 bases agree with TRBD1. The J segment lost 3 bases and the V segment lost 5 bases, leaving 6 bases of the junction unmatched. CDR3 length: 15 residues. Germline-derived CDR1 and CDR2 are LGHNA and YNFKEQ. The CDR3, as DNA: TGTGCCAGCAGCGCACAGGGGGCTGAGACAGATACGCAGTATTTT. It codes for CASSAQGAETDTQYF.

The CDR3 DNA reads as TGTGCCAGCAGCCCAGCGGCAGGTGGCTACACCTTC. It encodes CASSPAAGGYTF. V gene TRBV5-4 combines with J gene TRBJ1-2; D is unclear. V was pared by 4 bases and J by 7 bases, with 11 bases between. The CDR3 runs to 12 residues. CDR1 and CDR2 (germline): SGHNT, YYREEE (reference sequence).

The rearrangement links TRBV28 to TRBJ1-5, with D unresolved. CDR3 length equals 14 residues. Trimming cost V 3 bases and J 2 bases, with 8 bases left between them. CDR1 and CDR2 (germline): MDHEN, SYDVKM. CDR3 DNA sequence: TGTGCCAGCAGTTTTGGCCCCCGCAATCAGCCCCAGCATTTT. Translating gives CASSFGPRNQPQHF.

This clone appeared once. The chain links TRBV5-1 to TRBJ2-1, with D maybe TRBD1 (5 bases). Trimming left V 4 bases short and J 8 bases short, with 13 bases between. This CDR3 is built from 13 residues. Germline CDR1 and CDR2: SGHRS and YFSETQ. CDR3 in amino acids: CASSPIQGYEQFF. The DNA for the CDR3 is TGCGCCAGCAGCCCTATTCAGGGATATGAGCAGTTCTTC.

The CDR3 DNA reads TGTGCCAGCAGCTCCTTAGGCCTCAGGGAGCAGTACTTC. Translation: CASSSLGLREQYF. V gene TRBV7-2 combines with J gene TRBJ2-7; no clear D gene. Trimming stripped 4 bases from V and 7 bases from J, with 14 bases between. There are 13 residues in the CDR3. The germline V gene has CDR1 SGHTA and CDR2 FQGNSA.

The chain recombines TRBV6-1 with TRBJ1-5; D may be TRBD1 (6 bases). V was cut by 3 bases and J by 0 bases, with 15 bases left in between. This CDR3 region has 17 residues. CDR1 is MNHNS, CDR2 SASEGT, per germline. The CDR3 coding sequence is TGTGCCAGCAGTGAGGCAGCGGGGGCTTATAGCAATCAGCCCCAGCATTTT. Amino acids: CASSEAAGAYSNQPQHF.

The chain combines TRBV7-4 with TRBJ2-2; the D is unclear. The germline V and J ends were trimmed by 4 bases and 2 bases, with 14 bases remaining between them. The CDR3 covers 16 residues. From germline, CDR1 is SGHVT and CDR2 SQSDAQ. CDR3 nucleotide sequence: TGTGCCAGCAGCTCCCTGCGGCAGGCTAACACCGGGGAGCTGTTTTTT. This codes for CASSSLRQANTGELFF.